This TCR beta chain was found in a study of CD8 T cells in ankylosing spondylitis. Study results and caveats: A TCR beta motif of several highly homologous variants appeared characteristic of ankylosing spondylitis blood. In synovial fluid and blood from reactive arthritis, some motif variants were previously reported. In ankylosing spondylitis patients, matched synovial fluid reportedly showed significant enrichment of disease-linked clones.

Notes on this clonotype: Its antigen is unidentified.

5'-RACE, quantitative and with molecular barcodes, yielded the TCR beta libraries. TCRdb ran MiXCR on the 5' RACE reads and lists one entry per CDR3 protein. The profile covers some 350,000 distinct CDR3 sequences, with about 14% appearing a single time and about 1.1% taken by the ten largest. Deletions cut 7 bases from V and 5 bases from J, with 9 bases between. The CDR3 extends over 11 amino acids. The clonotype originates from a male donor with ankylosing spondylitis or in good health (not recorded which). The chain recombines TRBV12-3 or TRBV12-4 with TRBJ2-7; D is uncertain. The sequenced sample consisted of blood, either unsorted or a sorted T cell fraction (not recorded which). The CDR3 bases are TGTGCCAGCACCAATTATAACGAGCAGTACTTC. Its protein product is CASTNYNEQYF.